A selection of T cell receptor beta chains follows, all from one sample in a study of T cell repertoires in cytomegalovirus infection. These receptors' antigens are unknown. TCRdb reprocessed the reads with MiXCR, giving one entry per CDR3 protein. The data contain 350,000 to 400,000 distinct CDR3 sequences, 34% of them singletons. Here the sequenced sample was cultured PBMCs, taken from culture after CMV antigen stimulation. The receptors shown here come from a human donor in good health (CMV status not recorded). Some clones in this sample may be carry-over from other donors' samples. Both conserved end residues are part of each CDR3. D genes are given only for firm matches. Expanded clones are given a class, and other clones once, few, many or no size at all.

>.|TRBJ2-3|.|TRBV7-9|16
TGTGCCAGCAGCTTAAGTTCGGCTAGCCTGATGGATACGCAGTATTTT
CASSLSSASLMDTQYF
>.|TRBJ2-1|TRBD2|TRBV11-2|17
TGTGCCAGCAGCCCACAACGACTAGCGGGAGCGGGCAATGAGCAGTTCTTC
CASSPQRLAGAGNEQFF
>.|TRBJ2-1|TRBD2|TRBV7-9|12
TGTGCCAGCAGCTTGGGGGAGGGTGAGCAGTTCTTC
CASSLGEGEQFF
>many|TRBJ1-3|.|TRBV12-3/TRBV12-4|15
TGTGCCAGCAGTTCACAGGCGAACTCTGGAAACACCATATATTTT
CASSSQANSGNTIYF
>many|TRBJ2-3|.|TRBV7-2|16
TGTGCCAGCAGCTTAGCCGGACAGCCGAGCACAGATACGCAGTATTTT
CASSLAGQPSTDTQYF
>few|TRBJ2-3|TRBD2|TRBV7-2|19
TGTGCCAGCAGCCACCCGGGACTAGCGGGAGGGTCCCGGTGGGATACGCAGTATTTT
CASSHPGLAGGSRWDTQYF
>few|TRBJ1-2|.|TRBV11-3|12
TGTGCCAGCAGCTTAGGGGATTTTGACTACACCTTC
CASSLGDFDYTF
>.|TRBJ2-7|.|TRBV27|16
TGTGCCAGCAGTTTACAGAACCCTAGATCGGGTTACGAGCAGTACTTC
CASSLQNPRSGYEQYF
>.|TRBJ2-7|.|TRBV11-2|15
TGTGCCAGCAGCTTAGATGTGGGGATCTCCTACGAGCAGTACTTC
CASSLDVGISYEQYF
>.|TRBJ2-2|TRBD2|TRBV12-3/TRBV12-4|19
TGTGCCAGCAGTTTATCAGGGCAAGCGGGAGCGCGGAACACCGGGGAGCTGTTTTTT
CASSLSGQAGARNTGELFF
>few|TRBJ1-2|.|TRBV12-3/TRBV12-4|15
TGTGCCAGCAATAAGCAGGCAGGGCCCCACTATGGCTACACCTTC
CASNKQAGPHYGYTF
>.|TRBJ2-6|.|TRBV19|15
TGTGCCAGTAGGGACAGATACTCTGGGGCCAACGTCCTGACTTTC
CASRDRYSGANVLTF
>many|TRBJ1-2|TRBD1|TRBV7-2|15
TGTGCCAGCAGCGAATGGACAGGGGCTAACTATGGCTACACCTTC
CASSEWTGANYGYTF
>few|TRBJ1-2|.|TRBV29-1|12
TGCAGCGTTTCAGGCGGGGGTGTCGGCTACACCTTC
CSVSGGGVGYTF
>.|TRBJ2-7|.|TRBV7-2|12
TGTGCCAGCAGCCGAAACAGGGCCGAGCAGTACTTC
CASSRNRAEQYF
>.|TRBJ1-1|.|TRBV6-6|13
TGTGCCAGCTCCTACAGCCGGAACACTGAAGCTTTCTTT
CASSYSRNTEAFF
>few|TRBJ2-3|TRBD2|TRBV28|16
TGTGCCAGCAGTTCCCTAGCGGGAGTTAGCACAGATACGCAGTATTTT
CASSSLAGVSTDTQYF
>.|TRBJ2-2|.|TRBV29-1|12
TGCAGCGTTGAGCGAAGCACCGGGGAGCTGTTTTTT
CSVERSTGELFF
>few|TRBJ1-4|.|TRBV7-2|15
TGTGCCAGCAGCATTACAGGGTGGGAGGGTGAAAAACTGTTTTTT
CASSITGWEGEKLFF
>.|TRBJ2-5|.|TRBV7-2|13
TGTGCCAGCAGACTACACGTCCGGGAGACCCAGTACTTC
CASRLHVRETQYF
>.|TRBJ1-3|.|TRBV7-6|15
TGTGCCAGCAGCTTATCACAGGGCGACGGAAACACCATATATTTT
CASSLSQGDGNTIYF
>few|TRBJ2-3|.|TRBV28|12
TGTGCCAGCAGCCCCCAGGAATATACGCAGTATTTT
CASSPQEYTQYF
>.|TRBJ1-2|TRBD1|TRBV7-2|14
TGTGCCAGCAGCGCCGGGACAGCCAACTATGGCTACACCTTC
CASSAGTANYGYTF
>.|TRBJ2-1|.|TRBV28|15
TGTGCCAGCAGTTTTAGGGGGAAGGGCTACAATGAGCAGTTCTTC
CASSFRGKGYNEQFF
>few|TRBJ2-5|TRBD2|TRBV7-8|16
TGTGCCAGCAGCTTAGAGATGGGACTAGCGGGAGAGACCCAGTACTTC
CASSLEMGLAGETQYF
>.|TRBJ2-1|.|TRBV3-1|13
TGTGCCAGCAGCCAAAATGACGGCCTTCGGCAGTTCTTC
CASSQNDGLRQFF
>.|TRBJ1-3|.|TRBV7-2|14
TGTGCCAGCAGCTTGGGTCTTTCTAGAAACACCATATATTTT
CASSLGLSRNTIYF
>.|TRBJ2-4|.|TRBV20-1|17
TGCAGTGCTAGATCTCGGGCCCTCGGTGTGCCCAAAAACATTCAGTACTTC
CSARSRALGVPKNIQYF
>many|TRBJ2-2|TRBD1|TRBV7-2|15
TGTGCCAGCAGCTTAGTAGGGACAGGGACCGGGGAGCTGTTTTTT
CASSLVGTGTGELFF